A selection of T cell receptor beta chains follows, all from one sample in a study of shared clonotypes between healthy human individuals. The table came from immunoSEQ multiplex PCR; TCRdb's copy has only in-frame clones and leaves some out. The sample records some 510,000 clones, 75% to 85% being singletons. The material sequenced was PBMCs. The origin of the receptors is a middle-aged woman in good health. Some clones in this sample may be carry-over from other donors' samples. Both conserved end residues are part of each CDR3. Fields, in order: clone size, J gene, D gene, V gene, CDR3 protein, CDR3 DNA. A D gene is named only where the DNA matches it firmly. A clone size is listed for some rows: how often the clone was seen (once, few, many), or a class if it is expanded.

NA	TRBJ2-3	NA	TRBV5-1	CASSPLLGPTDTQYF	TGCGCCAGCAGCCCCTTACTAGGCCCCACAGATACGCAGTATTTT
NA	TRBJ2-3	NA	TRBV18	CASSPVAGDTQYF	TGTGCCAGCTCTCCCGTTGCGGGCGATACGCAGTATTTT
NA	TRBJ1-4	NA	TRBV7-8	CASSLDRQFNEKLFF	TGTGCCAGCAGCTTAGACCGACAGTTCAATGAAAAACTGTTTTTT
NA	TRBJ1-1	TRBD1	TRBV4-2	CASSQPGTDNTEAFF	TGTGCCAGCAGCCAACCCGGGACAGATAACACTGAAGCTTTCTTT
NA	TRBJ2-7	TRBD2	TRBV19	CASSLGLAGVNYEQYF	TGTGCCAGTAGTTTGGGGCTAGCGGGAGTGAACTACGAGCAGTACTTC
NA	TRBJ2-7	NA	TRBV6-1	CASRSHYEQYF	TGTGCCAGCAGATCACACTACGAGCAGTACTTC
NA	TRBJ2-2	NA	TRBV2	CASSVASGNTGELFF	TGTGCCAGCAGTGTTGCCAGCGGAAACACCGGGGAGCTGTTTTTT
NA	TRBJ1-4	TRBD1	TRBV28	CASSPWTDRAGEKLFF	TGTGCCAGCAGTCCTTGGACCGACAGGGCTGGGGAAAAACTGTTTTTT
NA	TRBJ2-1	TRBD1	TRBV5-1	CASSRDRDYNEQFF	TGCGCCAGCAGCCGGGACAGGGATTACAATGAGCAGTTCTTC
NA	TRBJ1-1	NA	TRBV5-6	CASSYPRGGGGTEAFF	TGTGCCAGCAGCTACCCCCGGGGTGGGGGGGGGACTGAAGCTTTCTTT
NA	TRBJ1-5	TRBD1	TRBV5-1	CASSPGTGTYQPQHF	TGCGCCAGCAGCCCCGGGACAGGGACCTATCAGCCCCAGCATTTT
NA	TRBJ2-7	TRBD2	TRBV5-4	CASSWGLAGVYEQYF	TGTGCCAGCAGCTGGGGACTAGCGGGAGTTTACGAGCAGTACTTC
NA	TRBJ2-6	TRBD2	TRBV11-3	CASSPGTSGKLSGANVLTF	TGTGCCAGCAGCCCGGGGACTAGCGGGAAACTCTCTGGGGCCAACGTCCTGACTTTC
NA	TRBJ2-1	NA	TRBV2	CASSEAGSGQLYNEQFF	TGTGCCAGCAGTGAAGCAGGCAGCGGCCAACTCTACAATGAGCAGTTCTTC
NA	TRBJ2-2	TRBD1	TRBV30	CACGDRGHRELFF	TGTGCCTGCGGGGACAGGGGGCACCGGGAGCTGTTTTTT
NA	TRBJ2-1	TRBD2	TRBV11-2	CASSLASGGYNEQFF	TGTGCCAGCAGCTTGGCTAGCGGAGGATACAATGAGCAGTTCTTC
few	TRBJ2-2	NA	TRBV9	CASSVRDFLGVNTGELFF	TGTGCCAGCAGCGTACGGGACTTCTTGGGGGTGAACACCGGGGAGCTGTTTTTT
NA	TRBJ1-2	NA	TRBV28	CASSFTTVRRYGYTF	TGTGCCAGCAGTTTCACAACCGTCAGACGCTATGGCTACACCTTC
NA	TRBJ2-1	NA	TRBV19	CASSIRAATYNEQFF	TGTGCCAGTAGTATTCGGGCGGCTACCTACAATGAGCAGTTCTTC
NA	TRBJ1-5	NA	TRBV4-1	CASSQGPGRGLGQPQHF	TGCGCCAGCAGCCAGGGCCCGGGCAGGGGTCTGGGTCAGCCCCAGCATTTT
once	TRBJ2-7	TRBD2	TRBV10-3	CATHPGLSSYEQYF	TGTGCCACCCACCCGGGACTAAGTTCGTACGAGCAGTACTTC
NA	TRBJ2-5	NA	TRBV27	CASSPGQFGETQYF	TGTGCCAGCAGCCCCGGACAGTTCGGTGAGACCCAGTACTTC
NA	TRBJ2-7	TRBD2	TRBV9	CASSVGSGTLYEQYF	TGTGCCAGCAGCGTAGGTAGCGGGACGCTTTACGAGCAGTACTTC
once	TRBJ1-5	NA	TRBV28	CASNPLGVKGNQPQHF	TGTGCCAGCAACCCCTTGGGGGTGAAGGGCAATCAGCCCCAGCATTTT
NA	TRBJ2-1	TRBD2	TRBV7-9	CASSWSGSVRNEQFF	TGTGCCAGCAGCTGGAGCGGGAGCGTTCGTAATGAGCAGTTCTTC
NA	TRBJ2-7	NA	TRBV2	CANQRESYEQYF	TGTGCCAACCAGAGGGAGTCTTACGAGCAGTACTTC
NA	TRBJ2-1	NA	TRBV2	CASSPAGSSYNEQFF	TGTGCCAGCAGTCCCGCCGGCAGCTCCTACAATGAGCAGTTCTTC
NA	TRBJ1-4	TRBD1	TRBV28	CASSFPRTGGNEKLFF	TGTGCCAGCAGTTTTCCGAGGACAGGGGGGAATGAAAAACTGTTTTTT
NA	TRBJ1-1	TRBD1	TRBV2	CASRGDRLNTEAFF	TGTGCCAGCAGGGGGGACAGGTTGAACACTGAAGCTTTCTTT
NA	TRBJ2-1	TRBD2	TRBV9	CASSRPSGSVNEQFF	TGTGCCAGCAGCCGACCTAGCGGGAGCGTCAACGAGCAGTTCTTC
NA	TRBJ1-1	TRBD1	TRBV5-1	CASSSRGPNTEAFF	TGCGCCAGCAGCTCCAGGGGGCCGAACACTGAAGCTTTCTTT
NA	TRBJ2-3	NA	TRBV28	CASSFFLGQSTDTQYF	TGTGCCAGCAGTTTTTTTTTGGGTCAAAGCACAGATACGCAGTATTTT
NA	TRBJ2-1	TRBD2	TRBV6-5	CASSRLAGGNEQFF	TGTGCCAGCAGTCGACTAGCGGGAGGCAATGAGCAGTTCTTC
NA	TRBJ2-7	NA	TRBV6-1	CASSESIGPTYEQYF	TGTGCCAGCAGTGAATCTATCGGTCCGACCTACGAGCAGTACTTC
NA	TRBJ1-2	NA	TRBV6-5	CASSPLGSHYGYTF	TGTGCCAGCAGCCCTCTGGGGAGTCACTATGGCTACACCTTC
NA	TRBJ1-2	TRBD1	TRBV5-1	CASRRDRGLDGYTF	TGCGCCAGCAGGAGGGACAGGGGGCTGGATGGCTACACCTTC
NA	TRBJ2-7	TRBD2	TRBV5-1	CASSSPRGGGRADSYEQYF	TGCGCCAGCAGCTCGCCCAGGGGAGGCGGGAGGGCCGACTCCTACGAGCAGTACTTC
NA	TRBJ2-5	NA	TRBV7-2	CASSLVQETQYF	TGTGCCAGCAGCTTAGTACAAGAGACCCAGTACTTC
few	TRBJ2-5	TRBD1	TRBV11-3	CASSFGTGARETQYF	TGTGCCAGCAGCTTTGGGACAGGGGCTCGAGAGACCCAGTACTTC
few	TRBJ2-7	TRBD1	TRBV27	CASSFWDRGRGEQYF	TGTGCCAGCAGTTTCTGGGACAGAGGCAGGGGCGAGCAGTACTTC
NA	TRBJ1-1	NA	TRBV29-1	CSVHPGTGTEAFF	TGCAGCGTTCATCCAGGGACGGGCACTGAAGCTTTCTTT
NA	TRBJ1-1	NA	TRBV27	CASSSAGGLTEAFF	TGTGCCAGCAGTTCGGCAGGCGGCCTTACTGAAGCTTTCTTT
few	TRBJ1-6	NA	TRBV5-1	CASSPMGTRDSPLHF	TGCGCCAGCAGCCCCATGGGGACCCGGGATTCACCCCTCCACTTT
NA	TRBJ2-5	TRBD2	TRBV7-2	CASSLDTSGLQETQYF	TGTGCCAGCAGCTTAGATACTAGCGGGCTACAAGAGACCCAGTACTTC
few	TRBJ1-1	NA	TRBV29-1	CSVDHTEAFF	TGCAGCGTTGACCACACTGAAGCTTTCTTT
NA	TRBJ1-5	NA	TRBV2	CASSVVGNQPQHF	TGTGCCAGCAGTGTCGTGGGCAATCAGCCCCAGCATTTT
NA	TRBJ2-1	NA	TRBV5-1	CASSSVVDREQFF	TGCGCCAGCAGCTCGGTGGTCGACAGGGAGCAGTTCTTC
NA	TRBJ1-2	TRBD1	TRBV29-1	CSAFRVTGEGYTF	TGCAGCGCCTTTAGGGTGACAGGGGAAGGCTACACCTTC
NA	TRBJ1-5	TRBD1	TRBV19	CASSIGGSRQGDQPQHF	TGTGCCAGTAGTATAGGGGGAAGTCGACAGGGAGATCAGCCCCAGCATTTT
few	TRBJ2-3	NA	TRBV7-8	CASSLEDPGLRDTQYF	TGTGCCAGCAGCTTAGAGGATCCGGGACTGAGAGATACGCAGTATTTT
large	TRBJ2-7	TRBD1	TRBV7-9	CASSLAVRTGGLGSYEQYF	TGTGCCAGCAGCTTAGCGGTGAGAACAGGGGGACTGGGGTCCTACGAGCAGTACTTC
NA	TRBJ2-5	TRBD2	TRBV6-1	CASSYSGGEQAYF	TGTGCCAGCAGTTATAGCGGGGGGGAGCAAGCGTACTTC
NA	TRBJ1-2	NA	TRBV6-1	CASSVTDYGYTF	TGTGCCAGCAGTGTGACCGACTATGGCTACACCTTC
once	TRBJ1-1	TRBD1	TRBV30	CASHLGTGRTEAFF	TGTGCCTCCCACCTAGGGACAGGGAGAACTGAAGCTTTCTTT
NA	TRBJ1-5	NA	TRBV11-2	CASSNGPPGNQPQHF	TGTGCCAGCAGTAACGGGCCACCGGGCAATCAGCCCCAGCATTTT